Below, 3 T cell receptor beta chains from the same sample are listed, as sequenced in a study of OX40 agonist ivuxolimab in advanced cancers. Sequencing was performed with immunoSEQ multiplex PCR; in TCRdb, only in-frame clones are kept and a portion is missing. Among under 80,000 clones, 90% were seen once, and the ten largest hold approximately 1.8%. The sequencing used CD4+ or CD8+ T cells sorted from blood, collected in a trial of the OX40 agonist ivuxolimab. All receptors derive from an adult with an advanced solid tumor such as melanoma, head and neck, liver or kidney cancer.

The chain has TRBV19 and TRBJ1-5; 8 bases line up with TRBD1. The V and J ends lost 3 bases and 2 bases, in that order; junction bases with no gene match: 6. CDR1 LNHDA and CDR2 SQIVND come from the germline V gene (reference sequence). The CDR3 contains 16 residues. CDR3 residues: CASSIIQGAGNQPQHF. Here the CDR3 DNA reads TGTGCCAGTAGTATCATCCAGGGGGCGGGCAATCAGCCCCAGCATTTT. The full variable domain, in which reference TRBV19 and TRBJ1-5 provide the parts outside the CDR3, is DGGITQSPKYLFRKEGQNVTLSCEQNLNHDAMYWYRQDPGQGLRLIYYSQIVNDFQKGDIAEGYSVSREKKESFPLTVTSAQKNPTAFYLCASSIIQGAGNQPQHFGDGTRLSIL.

The chain uses TRBV15 and TRBJ2-1; D remains ambiguous. This CDR3 contains 12 residues. From germline, CDR1 is LNHNV and CDR2 YYDKDF (reference sequence). V lost 0 bases, J lost 10 bases, and 7 bases lay in between. As DNA, the CDR3 is TGTGCCACCAGCAGAGAACGCCCAGAGCAGTTCTTC. Translating it yields CATSRERPEQFF.

The rearrangement links TRBV27 to TRBJ2-2, with a weak D call TRBD1 (6 bases). The CDR3 covers 13 residues. Per germline, CDR1 MNHEY and CDR2 SMNVEV (reference sequence). The V and J ends lost 8 bases and 3 bases respectively, with 10 bases between them. CDR3 sequence reads: CASGQTYTGELFF. The DNA for the CDR3 is TGTGCCAGCGGACAGACTTACACCGGGGAGCTGTTTTTT.